This TCR beta chain was profiled in a study of T cell clones after liver transplantation. The wider study: A pre-transplant mixed lymphocyte reaction with TCRbeta sequencing defined graft-donor-reactive clones followed in post-transplant blood. Timepoints were pre-transplant, pre-withdrawal, and after withdrawal was completed or failed.

Per germline, CDR1 SEHNR and CDR2 FQNEAQ (reference sequence). The CDR3 runs 14 residues. Remarks on this clone: Its antigen is still unknown. A read error may account for a junction end that differs from germline.

Profiling relied on immunoSEQ multiplex PCR, and the TCRdb table lists in-frame clones only, not all of them. Here the sample spans several thousand clones, approximately 79% being singletons. Findings and limits, study-wide: Graft donor-reactive T cells may have migrated into the graft rather than being deleted.

The clonotype comes from a human donor who received a liver transplant. The gene calls are TRBV7-9 and TRBJ2-7, with D possibly being TRBD1 (5 bases). The sequences come from CD8+ T cells from blood, collected before liver transplant. DNA for the CDR3: TGTGCCAGCGGCTTTCTAAGGGGTGACTACGAGCAGTACTTC. Translating gives CASGFLRGDYEQYF. Based on the CDR3 plus reference TRBV7-9 and TRBJ2-7, the full variable domain is DTGVSQNPRHKITKRGQNVTFRCDPISEHNRLYWYRQTLGQGPEFLTYFQNEAQLEKSRLLSDRFSAERPKGSFSTLEIQRTEQGDSAMYLCASGFLRGDYEQYFGPGTRLTVT.